Listed here is a single T cell receptor (beta chain). Its antigen is not identified. TCRdb re-called the 5' RACE reads with MiXCR, one entry per CDR3 protein. The sample has hundreds of thousands of distinct CDR3 sequences, around 8% seen once. This entry belongs to a study of T-cell memory formation after mild COVID-19. The study, taken as a whole, reports: Day 37-peaking second-wave clones had unconfirmed SARS-CoV-2 specificity.

The germline V gene has CDR1 SGHTA and CDR2 FQGTGA. V lost 6 bases to trimming and J lost 5 bases, with 18 bases between them. The CDR3 length is 15 residues. The receptor was derived from a man aged 18 to 35 who had mild COVID-19 (a few samples of this study predate the infection). Cell type and time point are not known. V and J are TRBV7-3 and TRBJ2-3; a possible D gene is TRBD1 (6 bases). Source material: PBMCs or a T cell subset sorted from them (not recorded which). CDR3 protein: CASSSSRSGVDTQYF. CDR3 sequence (DNA): TGTGCCAGCAGTTCCTCAAGATCAGGGGTAGATACGCAGTATTTT.